Shown below are 18 T cell receptor beta chains from a single sample sequenced in a study of beta chain features in type 1 diabetes. What was sequenced were expressed TCRB transcripts, since all of the isolated RNA had been reverse transcribed. Profiled with immunoSEQ multiplex PCR; TCRdb holds only in-frame clones, not every one. The repertoire holds 250,000 to 300,000 clones, 8% seen once, with 0.9% to 1.2% in the top ten. The sequencing sample was made of central memory CD4+ T cells from blood. The receptor set was obtained from a woman in her late teens or twenties in good health.

In its sample, this clone was seen a few times. This rearrangement joins TRBV7-8 to TRBJ2-6, with 9 bases that match TRBD1. V lost 0 bases to trimming and J lost 2 bases; unmatched junction nucleotides: 2. The CDR3 extends over 17 amino acids. Germline V gives CDR1 SGHVS, CDR2 FQNEAQ. The CDR3 region has the DNA TGTGCCAGCAGCTTAGCCACAGGGGGCACTGGGGCCAACGTCCTGACTTTC. Residues: CASSLATGGTGANVLTF.

This clone was seen a few times. This chain connects TRBV18 to TRBJ2-2; D is unresolved. This CDR3 is built from 16 residues. Trimming removed 1 base at V and 2 bases at J, with 11 bases between. CDR1 and CDR2 from the germline V gene are KGHSH and LQKENI. CDR3 coding DNA: TGTGCCAGCTCACCACGATTCCAGAGTAACACCGGGGAGCTGTTTTTT. Translated: CASSPRFQSNTGELFF.

This clone was counted between two and nine times. Because the CDR3's place on the DNA is in doubt, the DNA is left out and the CDR3 is given as listed by TCRdb. The rearrangement joins TRBV29-1 to TRBJ2-1; the tabulated D call, TRBD2, remains unverified against the DNA. Per the germline V gene, CDR1 is SQVTM and CDR2 is ANQGSEA. The CDR3 has 14 residues if both end residues are counted. CDR3: CSVVGGGSLPPFFF.

This clone has a handful of counts. This same CDR3 is encoded by further DNA sequences in the sample. The V call is TRBV7-2, the J call TRBJ2-4, with 15 bases lining up with TRBD2. There are 17 residues in the CDR3. In germline, CDR1 is SGHTA, CDR2 FQGNSA. The V segment lost 4 bases and the J segment 0 bases; nucleotides outside the gene matches: 1. The CDR3 nucleotides read TGTGCCAGCAGCTCGGGACTAGCGGGGGGAGCCAAAAACATTCAGTACTTC. Its protein is CASSSGLAGGAKNIQYF.

This sequence joins TRBV7-9 and TRBJ1-6, with a weak D call TRBD1 (5 bases). V was cut by 1 base and J by 6 bases, with 7 bases left in between. The CDR3 is 14 residues long. Germline assignment: CDR1 SEHNR and CDR2 FQNEAQ (reference sequence). CDR3 in DNA: TGTGCCAGCAGCTTAGAAGGGGCTAATTCACCCCTCCACTTT. It translates to CASSLEGANSPLHF.

This clone was counted a few times. Other DNA sequences in this specimen translate into the identical CDR3. The chain recombines TRBV7-3 with TRBJ1-1; weak D call: TRBD1 (6 bases). The CDR3 loop spans 13 amino acids. The V gene lost 1 base and the J gene lost 5 bases, with 8 bases spanning the gap. Germline loops: CDR1 SGHTA, CDR2 FQGTGA. The CDR3 region has the DNA TGTGCCAGCAGCTTAAGAAGGGGGACTGAAGCTTTCTTT. This encodes CASSLRRGTEAFF. Combining the CDR3 with reference TRBV7-3 and TRBJ1-1 gives the whole variable domain GAGVSQTPSNKVTEKGKYVELRCDPISGHTALYWYRQSLGQGPEFLIYFQGTGAADDSGLPNDRFFAVRPEGSVSTLKIQRTERGDSAVYLCASSLRRGTEAFFGQGTRLTVV.

The V gene is TRBV25-1, the J gene TRBJ1-2; possibly TRBD1 for D (5 bases). There are 13 residues in the CDR3. V lost 4 bases and J lost 10, with 16 bases in between. CDR1 MGHDK and CDR2 SYGVNS come from the germline V gene. The CDR3 spells CASSASGRTAYTF. The CDR3 bases are TGTGCCAGCAGTGCGTCAGGGAGAACGGCCTACACCTTC.

V and J are TRBV11-3 and TRBJ2-3; 8 nucleotides match TRBD1. V lost 5 bases to trimming and J lost 5 bases; unmatched junction nucleotides: 9. The CDR3 contains 15 residues. Germline V CDR1 and CDR2: SGHNT, YENEEA. The CDR3 bases are TGTGCCAGCAGCACAGCCAGGGGGCTTGGAGATACGCAGTATTTT. It translates to CASSTARGLGDTQYF.

The chain carries TRBV4-1 and TRBJ2-7; TRBD1 is a possible D gene (5 bases). This CDR3 has 15 residues. Germline CDR1 and CDR2: MGHRA and YSYEKL. The V end lost 0 bases, the J end lost 8 bases, and 17 bases lay between the germline ends. CDR3 sequence: CASSQDTIRQRKQYV. The CDR3, as DNA: TGCGCCAGCAGCCAAGATACTATTCGACAGCGCAAGCAGTACGTC.

This chain connects TRBV7-2 to TRBJ1-6; 9 bases align to TRBD1. The length of the CDR3 is 16 residues. Germline CDR1 SGHTA, CDR2 FQGNSA. J gave up 4 bases and V 6 bases, and 7 bases lay outside the gene matches. The CDR3 loop reads CASSSGQGFYNSPLHF. As DNA, the CDR3 is TGTGCCAGCAGTTCGGGACAGGGTTTTTATAATTCACCCCTCCACTTT.

This clone has a count of ten or more. V and J are TRBV9 and TRBJ2-6; D unresolved. V was pared by 4 bases and J by 1 base, with 6 bases between. The germline CDR1 and CDR2 sequences are SGDLS and YYNGEE. The CDR3 extends over 14 amino acids. CDR3 sequence (DNA): TGTGCCAGCAGCCCCGGATCTGGGGCCAACGTCCTGACTTTC. This encodes CASSPGSGANVLTF.

This chain's CDR3 is CASSLATDVNEQFF. The CDR3 DNA follows: TGTGCCAGCAGCTTAGCGACAGACGTCAATGAGCAGTTCTTC. The chain has TRBV7-9 and TRBJ2-1, with D possibly being TRBD1 (5 bases). There are 14 residues in the CDR3. Trimming stripped 0 bases from V and 6 bases from J, with 9 bases between. Per germline, CDR1 SEHNR and CDR2 FQNEAQ (reference sequence).

The table lists this clone with a few counts. CDR3 DNA sequence: TGTGCCAGCCGGGACAGCAACTCCTACGAGCAGTACTTC. Translating it yields CASRDSNSYEQYF. The chain is built from TRBV6-6 and TRBJ2-7; 7 bases line up with TRBD1. The CDR3 consists of 13 residues. V gave up 8 bases and J gave up 0 bases; unmatched junction bases: 4. Germline V gene data show CDR1 as MNHNY and CDR2 as SVGAGI (reference sequence).

V usage is TRBV9 and J usage is TRBJ2-1; D gene ambiguous. V gave up 4 bases and J gave up 0 bases, with 11 bases separating them. The CDR3 has 15 residues. The V gene's germline CDR1 is SGDLS and CDR2 YYNGEE. CDR3 nucleotide sequence: TGTGCCAGCAGCTCCGGTCCGAGCTCCTACAATGAGCAGTTCTTC. It translates to CASSSGPSSYNEQFF. The full variable domain, with the rest looked up from reference TRBV9 and TRBJ2-1, is DSGVTQTPKHLITATGQRVTLRCSPRSGDLSVYWYQQSLDQGLQFLIQYYNGEERAKGNILERFSAQQFPDLHSELNLSSLELGDSALYFCASSSGPSSYNEQFFGPGTRLTVL.

The CDR3 nucleotides are TGTGCCAGCAGAGGCGGCTCTGCGGGGACCCAGTACTTC. Translated, it gives CASRGGSAGTQYF. The gene calls are TRBV7-2 and TRBJ2-5; tentatively, D is TRBD2 (5 bases). The germline gives CDR1 SGHTA, CDR2 FQGNSA. Trimming cost V 6 bases and J 7 bases, with 15 bases left between them. This CDR3 is 13 amino acids long.

This clone came up a few times. CDR3 residues: CASSPLAGGPIYEQYF. The CDR3, as DNA: TGTGCCAGCTCACCTCTAGCGGGAGGGCCGATCTACGAGCAGTACTTC. J is TRBJ2-7 and V is TRBV18; 12 bases match TRBD2. CDR1 KGHSH and CDR2 LQKENI come from the germline V gene. V lost 3 bases, J lost 3 bases, and 6 bases stayed unmatched. CDR3 length: 16 amino acids.

There are a few counts of this clone. The V and J genes are TRBV4-3 and TRBJ2-7, with D uncertain. Trimming removed 1 base from V and 3 bases from J, with 7 bases in between. The germline V gene encodes CDR1 LGHNA and CDR2 YSLEER. CDR3 length: 13 residues. The CDR3 sequence is CASSQGTFYEQYF. The CDR3, as DNA: TGCGCCAGCAGCCAAGGGACCTTCTACGAGCAGTACTTC.

In its sample, this clone was seen a few times. The chain uses TRBV6-6 and TRBJ2-3; a possible D gene is TRBD2 (6 bases). Trimming removed 5 bases from V and 1 base from J, with 16 bases in between. This CDR3 is built from 16 residues. Germline loops: CDR1 MNHNY, CDR2 SVGAGI (reference sequence). The CDR3 region is CASSTDGASGTDTQYF. The CDR3 DNA reads TGTGCCAGCAGTACTGACGGGGCTAGCGGCACAGATACGCAGTATTTT.